This entry lists 21 T cell receptor beta chains sequenced from one sample in a study of CD8+ T cells in alopecia areata. Treatment denoted: oral pan-JAK inhibitor, 5-10 mg twice daily. Isolated RNA was reverse transcribed into cDNA used as the sequencing template. Clones were read by immunoSEQ multiplex PCR, and TCRdb kept only the in-frame ones, dropping some. The table shows roughly 200,000 clones, with roughly 50% occurring only once. Specimen: CD8+ T cells sorted from blood, collected at week 24, from a patient treated with tofacitinib. The receptors originated from a human donor with alopecia areata.

This clone was found a few times. The V and J genes are TRBV27 and TRBJ2-3; TRBD2 is a possible D gene (6 bases). Germline V lookup: CDR1 MNHEY, CDR2 SMNVEV (reference sequence). This CDR3 has 17 amino acids. The V end lost 8 bases, the J end lost 0 bases, and 21 bases lay between the germline ends. The DNA for the CDR3 is TGTGCCAGCGGCCTCCGCGGGGCGGGTTATAGCACAGATACGCAGTATTTT. Translated, it gives CASGLRGAGYSTDTQYF.

This chain links TRBV19 with TRBJ2-5; the match to TRBD1 covers 8 bases. V shed 7 bases and J 4 bases; nucleotides not matched to a gene: 11. This CDR3 is built from 15 residues. From germline, CDR1 is LNHDA and CDR2 SQIVND (reference sequence). CDR3 sequence (DNA): TGTGCCAGTACCGATGCAGGGGGCCTTGGAGAGACCCAGTACTTC. Its translation is CASTDAGGLGETQYF.

The chain employs TRBV9 and TRBJ2-1; 12 bases match TRBD2. The CDR3 runs 15 residues. The germline V gene has CDR1 SGDLS and CDR2 YYNGEE. Trimming cost V 3 bases and J 9 bases; bases outside gene matches: 7. CDR3 nucleotide sequence: TGTGCCAGCAGCGCTAGACTAGCGGGGGTCCTTGAGCAGTTCTTC. Translating gives CASSARLAGVLEQFF.

This clone has only one observation. This chain uses TRBV2 with TRBJ1-5; possible D gene TRBD1, 5 bases. Germline V gene sequence: CDR1 SNHLY, CDR2 FYNNEI. This CDR3 is 13 amino acids long. The V gene lost 8 bases and the J gene lost 4 bases, with 12 bases spanning the gap. In DNA form, the CDR3 reads TGTGCCAGCTGGGACGGGGGGAATCAGCCCCAGCATTTT. This sequence encodes CASWDGGNQPQHF.

This chain joins TRBV5-6 and TRBJ2-1; D is unresolved. The CDR3 has 14 residues. Trimming removed 1 base from V and 7 bases from J, with 12 bases in between. From germline, CDR1 is SGHDT and CDR2 YYEEEE. The CDR3: CASSLMAGKNEQFF. For the CDR3, the DNA is TGTGCCAGCAGCTTGATGGCCGGTAAAAATGAGCAGTTCTTC. The full variable domain, rest sourced from reference TRBV5-6 and TRBJ2-1, is DAGVTQSPTHLIKTRGQQVTLRCSPKSGHDTVSWYQQALGQGPQFIFQYYEEEERQRGNFPDRFSGHQFPNYSSELNVNALLLGDSALYLCASSLMAGKNEQFFGPGTRLTVL.

This clone was detected only a few times. This chain's CDR3 is CASSTGQLNTEAFF. CDR3 coding DNA: TGTGCCAGCAGCACGGGACAGCTGAACACTGAAGCTTTCTTT. V gene TRBV5-6 combines with J gene TRBJ1-1; 7 bases line up with TRBD1. The CDR3 runs 14 residues. The V segment lost 4 bases and the J segment 0 bases; nucleotides outside the gene matches: 3. Per germline, CDR1 SGHDT and CDR2 YYEEEE.

This rearrangement joins TRBV29-1 to TRBJ1-2; TRBD1 might be the D (5 bases). CDR3 length: 14 residues. Trimming removed 4 bases from V and 5 bases from J, with 17 bases in between. Germline CDR1 SQVTM, CDR2 ANQGSEA. The DNA for the CDR3 is TGCAGCGTTGGTCTAGGGGAGGTCTATTATGGCTACACCTTC. Translating gives CSVGLGEVYYGYTF.

This clone was counted once. The gene calls are TRBV6-4 and TRBJ1-1; D gene unclear. V gave up 4 bases and J gave up 0 bases, with 6 bases separating them. Germline V gives CDR1 MRHNA, CDR2 SNTAGT. The length of the CDR3 is 13 residues. CDR3 sequence: CASSAGMNTEAFF. The DNA for the CDR3 is TGTGCCAGCAGTGCCGGTATGAACACTGAAGCTTTCTTT.

The chain couples TRBV29-1 to TRBJ1-1, with 7 positions matching TRBD1. With V trimmed by 1 base and J by 0 bases, 2 bases remained unmatched. The germline V gene encodes CDR1 SQVTM and CDR2 ANQGSEA. The length of the CDR3 is 14 residues. The CDR3 loop is CSVEAGQLNTEAFF. The CDR3 DNA is TGCAGCGTTGAAGCGGGACAGTTGAACACTGAAGCTTTCTTT. Full variable domain (rest looked up from reference TRBV29-1 and TRBJ1-1): SAVISQKPSRDICQRGTSLTIQCQVDSQVTMMFWYRQQPGQSLTLIATANQGSEATYESGFVIDKFPISRPNLTFSTLTVSNMSPEDSSIYLCSVEAGQLNTEAFFGQGTRLTVV.

This clone occurred once. The genes are TRBV12-5 and TRBJ2-5; 8 nucleotides line up with TRBD1. V lost 9 bases and J lost 4; bases outside the gene matches: 10. The CDR3 is 14 amino acids. The V gene's germline CDR1 is LGHNT and CDR2 FRNRAP. CDR3 loop: CASEQGEFRETQYF. DNA for the CDR3: TGTGCTAGCGAACAGGGGGAATTTAGAGAGACCCAGTACTTC. Full variable domain (remainder filled in from reference TRBV12-5 and TRBJ2-5): DARVTQTPRHKVTEMGQEVTMRCQPILGHNTVFWYRQTMMQGLELLAYFRNRAPLDDSGMPKDRFSAEMPDATLATLKIQPSEPRDSAVYFCASEQGEFRETQYFGPGTRLLVL.

This chain joins TRBV7-3 and TRBJ2-6, with 9 bases that match TRBD1. Germline V CDR1 and CDR2: SGHTA, FQGTGA. This CDR3 has 16 amino acids. V was pared by 6 bases and J by 2 bases, with 5 bases of the junction left unmatched. CDR3: CASSGGQGAGANVLTF. DNA of the CDR3: TGTGCCAGCAGTGGGGGACAGGGAGCTGGGGCCAACGTCCTGACTTTC.

In regard to this clone: Different DNA sequences within this sample yield the same CDR3. The chain joins TRBV5-6 to TRBJ1-5; the D gene is possibly TRBD1 (6 bases). Germline V gene sequence: CDR1 SGHDT, CDR2 YYEEEE. Trimming shortened V by 4 bases and J by 2 bases, and 7 bases separated the two germline ends. This CDR3 contains 13 residues. DNA for the CDR3: TGTGCCAGCAGCCCAGGGGGCAATCAGCCCCAGCATTTT. It encodes CASSPGGNQPQHF.

This clone came up a few times. The chain is built from TRBV5-6 and TRBJ2-3; tentatively, D is TRBD1 (6 bases). V was shortened by 4 bases and J by 5 bases, with 8 bases between the two germline ends. Per germline, CDR1 SGHDT and CDR2 YYEEEE. The CDR3 is made up of 12 amino acids. CDR3 bases: TGTGCCAGCAGCCTACAGGGAGATACGCAGTATTTT. As protein: CASSLQGDTQYF. The full variable domain, in which reference TRBV5-6 and TRBJ2-3 provide the parts outside the CDR3, is DAGVTQSPTHLIKTRGQQVTLRCSPKSGHDTVSWYQQALGQGPQFIFQYYEEEERQRGNFPDRFSGHQFPNYSSELNVNALLLGDSALYLCASSLQGDTQYFGPGTRLTVL.

This chain uses TRBV7-3 with TRBJ2-1, with 8 positions matching TRBD1. The junction had 6 bases not matched to a gene; V was cut back by 1 base and J by 7 bases. The CDR3 extends over 15 amino acids. CDR1 and CDR2 (germline): SGHTA, FQGTGA. The CDR3 sequence is CASSLSPGGENEQFF. The CDR3 DNA reads as TGTGCCAGCAGCTTAAGTCCAGGGGGCGAGAATGAGCAGTTCTTC.

This clone was recorded a few times. This chain joins TRBV29-1 and TRBJ2-2; D is unclear. The ends were cut back, 1 base at V and 1 base at J, with 4 bases in the middle. The CDR3 length is 13 residues. Germline CDR1 and CDR2: SQVTM and ANQGSEA. CDR3 region: CSVEAGNTGELFF. For the CDR3, the DNA is TGCAGCGTTGAAGCGGGGAACACCGGGGAGCTGTTTTTT.

This clone was counted only a few times. CDR3 protein: CASMAPGQRDTQYF. Written as DNA, the CDR3 is TGCGCCAGCATGGCCCCCGGACAAAGGGATACGCAGTATTTT. The chain recombines TRBV23-1 with TRBJ2-3; D might be TRBD1 (5 bases). TRBV23-1 is known as an ORF, though its function is uncertain. CDR3 size: 14 residues. Trimming pared 7 bases from V and 6 bases from J, leaving 17 bases between.

This clone was counted a few times. This sequence joins TRBV29-1 and TRBJ1-2; 9 bases match TRBD1. With 6 bases clipped from V and 7 bases from J, the junction kept 9 bases outside the gene matches. Germline CDR1 is SQVTM and CDR2 is ANQGSEA. The CDR3 has 13 residues. CDR3 bases: TGCAGCGTACCCCCCGGGACAGGGCCTGGCTACACCTTC. Protein: CSVPPGTGPGYTF. Based on the CDR3 plus reference TRBV29-1 and TRBJ1-2, the full variable domain is SAVISQKPSRDICQRGTSLTIQCQVDSQVTMMFWYRQQPGQSLTLIATANQGSEATYESGFVIDKFPISRPNLTFSTLTVSNMSPEDSSIYLCSVPPGTGPGYTFGSGTRLTVV.

The chain joins TRBV7-9 to TRBJ1-5, with 9 bases lining up with TRBD1. The V gene's germline CDR1 is SEHNR and CDR2 FQNEAQ (reference sequence). Trimming removed 1 base from V and 7 bases from J; junction bases left unmatched: 8. CDR3 length: 16 residues. The CDR3 sequence: CASSLVGQGKGQPQHF. The CDR3 DNA reads TGTGCCAGCAGCTTAGTCGGACAGGGGAAAGGGCAGCCCCAGCATTTT.

Here the CDR3 DNA reads TGCGCCAGCAGCCAAGATCCCCGCGACGAGCAGTACTTC. Protein product: CASSQDPRDEQYF. The chain is built from TRBV4-3 and TRBJ2-7; D call uncertain. The germline gives CDR1 LGHNA, CDR2 YSLEER. Trimming left V 0 bases short and J 5 bases short, with 8 bases between. The length of the CDR3 is 13 residues.

This clone came up a few times. The chain couples TRBV27 to TRBJ2-1; D is possibly TRBD1 or TRBD2 (6 bases each). The germline V and J ends were trimmed by 8 bases and 0 bases, with 11 bases remaining between them. Looked up from germline, CDR1 is MNHEY and CDR2 is SMNVEV (reference sequence). This CDR3 contains 14 residues. The CDR3 here is CASAGGDSYNEQFF. As DNA, the CDR3 is TGTGCCAGCGCCGGGGGCGACTCCTACAATGAGCAGTTCTTC.

This clone was seen more than once but under ten times. The junction departs from the called germline gene at one end, perhaps through a read error. The gene calls are TRBV7-9 and TRBJ2-7; no clear D gene. This CDR3 contains 11 residues. Per germline, CDR1 SEHNR and CDR2 FQNEAQ (reference sequence). CDR3 sequence: CASSLGHRKDF. As DNA, the CDR3 is TGTGCCAGCAGCTTAGGACATCGGAAGGACTTC.